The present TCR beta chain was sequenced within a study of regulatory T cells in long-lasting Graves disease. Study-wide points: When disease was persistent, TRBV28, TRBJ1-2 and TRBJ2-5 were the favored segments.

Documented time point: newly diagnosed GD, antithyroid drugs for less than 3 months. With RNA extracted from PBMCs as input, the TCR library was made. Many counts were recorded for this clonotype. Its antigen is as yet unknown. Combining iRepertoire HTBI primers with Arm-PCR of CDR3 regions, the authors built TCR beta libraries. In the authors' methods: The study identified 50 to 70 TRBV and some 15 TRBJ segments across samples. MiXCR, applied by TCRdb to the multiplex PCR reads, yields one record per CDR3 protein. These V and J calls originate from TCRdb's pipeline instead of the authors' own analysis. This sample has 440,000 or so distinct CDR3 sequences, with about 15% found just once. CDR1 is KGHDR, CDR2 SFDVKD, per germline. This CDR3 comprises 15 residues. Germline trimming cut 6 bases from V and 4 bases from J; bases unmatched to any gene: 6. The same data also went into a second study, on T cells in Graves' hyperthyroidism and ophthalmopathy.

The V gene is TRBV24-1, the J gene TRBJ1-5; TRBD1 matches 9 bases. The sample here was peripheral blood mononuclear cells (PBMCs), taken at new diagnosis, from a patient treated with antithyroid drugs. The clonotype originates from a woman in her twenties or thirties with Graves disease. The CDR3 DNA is TGTGCCACCAGTAAAGGGACAGGGCAAAATCAGCCCCAGCATTTT. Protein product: CATSKGTGQNQPQHF.